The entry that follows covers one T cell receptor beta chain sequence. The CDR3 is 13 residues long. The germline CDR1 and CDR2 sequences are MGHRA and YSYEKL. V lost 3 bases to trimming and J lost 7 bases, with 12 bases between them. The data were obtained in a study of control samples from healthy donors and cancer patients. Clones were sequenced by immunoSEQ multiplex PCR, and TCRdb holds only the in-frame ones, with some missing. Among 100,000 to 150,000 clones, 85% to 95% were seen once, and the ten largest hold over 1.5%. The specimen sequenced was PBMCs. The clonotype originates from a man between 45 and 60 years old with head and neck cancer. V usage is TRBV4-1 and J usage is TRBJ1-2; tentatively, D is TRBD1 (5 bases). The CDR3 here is CASSHVGGRGYTF. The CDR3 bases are TGCGCCAGCAGCCACGTGGGGGGACGTGGCTACACCTTC.